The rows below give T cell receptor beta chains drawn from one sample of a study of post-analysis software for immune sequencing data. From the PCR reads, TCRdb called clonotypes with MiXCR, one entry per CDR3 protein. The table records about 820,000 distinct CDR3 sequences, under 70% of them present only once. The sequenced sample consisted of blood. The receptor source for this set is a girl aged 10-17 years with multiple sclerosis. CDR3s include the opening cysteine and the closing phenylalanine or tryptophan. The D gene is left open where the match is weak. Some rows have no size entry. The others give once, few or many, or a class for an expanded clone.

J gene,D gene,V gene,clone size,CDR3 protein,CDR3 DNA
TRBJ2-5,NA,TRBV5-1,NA,CASSLGLQTSETQYF,TGCGCCAGCAGCTTGGGACTCCAGACGTCGGAGACCCAGTACTTC
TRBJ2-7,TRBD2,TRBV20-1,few,CSAFTSGTMSYEQYF,TGCAGTGCTTTTACATCCGGGACTATGTCCTACGAGCAGTACTTC
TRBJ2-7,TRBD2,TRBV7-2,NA,CASSLRGLAGDIYEQYF,TGTGCCAGCAGCTTAAGGGGACTAGCGGGAGATATCTACGAGCAGTACTTC
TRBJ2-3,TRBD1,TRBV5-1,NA,CASSSGGTGRPDTQYF,TGCGCCAGCAGCTCCGGAGGGACAGGGAGGCCAGATACGCAGTATTTT
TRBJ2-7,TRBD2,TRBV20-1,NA,CSAIGTSGRASYEQYF,TGCAGTGCTATAGGGACTAGCGGGAGGGCCTCCTACGAGCAGTACTTC
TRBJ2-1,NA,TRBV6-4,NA,CASSREQSSYNEQFF,TGTGCCAGCTCTCGGGAGCAGAGCTCCTACAATGAGCAGTTCTTC
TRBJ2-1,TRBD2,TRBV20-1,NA,CSAESGITYNEQFF,TGCAGTGCAGAAAGCGGGATAACCTACAATGAGCAGTTCTTC
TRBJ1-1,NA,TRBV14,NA,CASSVTVRTEAFF,TGTGCCAGCAGCGTAACGGTAAGAACTGAAGCTTTCTTT
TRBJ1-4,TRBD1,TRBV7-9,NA,CAGSLDGTAVNEKLFF,TGTGCCGGCAGCTTAGATGGGACAGCTGTTAATGAAAAACTGTTTTTT
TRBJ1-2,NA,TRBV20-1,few,CSASLNDRHYGYTF,TGCAGTGCTAGTCTCAATGACAGGCACTATGGCTACACCTTC
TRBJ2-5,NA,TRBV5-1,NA,CASSWRRTEETQYF,TGCGCCAGCAGCTGGAGGCGGACAGAAGAGACCCAGTACTTC
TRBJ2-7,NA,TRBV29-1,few,CSVSGLAGNQPYEQYF,TGCAGCGTCTCGGGACTGGCGGGAAATCAACCCTACGAGCAGTACTTC
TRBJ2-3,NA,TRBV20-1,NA,CSALLGGDTQYF,TGCAGTGCACTTCTCGGGGGAGATACGCAGTATTTT
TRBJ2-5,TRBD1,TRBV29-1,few,CSVGQGEQETQYF,TGCAGCGTCGGACAGGGGGAGCAAGAGACCCAGTACTTC
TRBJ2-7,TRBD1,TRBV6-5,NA,CASTPMGTGWYEQYF,TGTGCCAGCACTCCGATGGGGACAGGGTGGTATGAGCAGTACTTC